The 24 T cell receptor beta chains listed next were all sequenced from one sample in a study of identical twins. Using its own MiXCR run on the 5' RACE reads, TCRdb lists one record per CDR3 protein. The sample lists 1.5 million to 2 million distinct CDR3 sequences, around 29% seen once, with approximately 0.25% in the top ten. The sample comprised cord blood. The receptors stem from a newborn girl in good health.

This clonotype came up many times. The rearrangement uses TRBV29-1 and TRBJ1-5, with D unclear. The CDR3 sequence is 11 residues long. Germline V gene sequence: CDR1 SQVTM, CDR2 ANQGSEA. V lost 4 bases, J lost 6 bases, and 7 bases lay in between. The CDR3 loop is CSVAVGQPQHF. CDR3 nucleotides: TGCAGCGTTGCGGTGGGTCAGCCCCAGCATTTT.

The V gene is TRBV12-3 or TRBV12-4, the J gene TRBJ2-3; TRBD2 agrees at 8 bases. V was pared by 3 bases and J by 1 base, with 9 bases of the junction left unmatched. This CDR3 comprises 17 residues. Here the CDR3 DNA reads TGTGCCAGCAGTTTTGACCCGGCGGGAGGAGGCACAGATACGCAGTATTTT. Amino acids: CASSFDPAGGGTDTQYF.

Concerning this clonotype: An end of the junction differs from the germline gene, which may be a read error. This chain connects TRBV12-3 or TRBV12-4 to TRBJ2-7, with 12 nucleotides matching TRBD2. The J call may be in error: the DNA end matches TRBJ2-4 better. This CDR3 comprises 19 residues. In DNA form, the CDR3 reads TGTGCCGGCAGTTTAAACCCTAGCGGGAGGGCCGGATCCAAAAACATTCAGTACTTC. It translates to CAGSLNPSGRAGSKNIQYF.

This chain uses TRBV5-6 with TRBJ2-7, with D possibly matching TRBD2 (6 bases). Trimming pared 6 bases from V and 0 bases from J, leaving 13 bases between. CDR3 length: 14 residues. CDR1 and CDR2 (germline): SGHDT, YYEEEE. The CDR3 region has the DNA TGTGCCAGCACCCGTCGGGGGAGCTCCTACGAGCAGTACTTC. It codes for CASTRRGSSYEQYF. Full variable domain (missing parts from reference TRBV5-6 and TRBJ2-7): DAGVTQSPTHLIKTRGQQVTLRCSPKSGHDTVSWYQQALGQGPQFIFQYYEEEERQRGNFPDRFSGHQFPNYSSELNVNALLLGDSALYLCASTRRGSSYEQYFGPGTRLTVT.

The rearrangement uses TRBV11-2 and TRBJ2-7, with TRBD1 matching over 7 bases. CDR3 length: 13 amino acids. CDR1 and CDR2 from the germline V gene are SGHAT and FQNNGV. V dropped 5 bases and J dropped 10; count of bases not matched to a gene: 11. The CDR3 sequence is CASSTKPGQLQYF. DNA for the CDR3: TGTGCCAGCAGCACCAAGCCGGGACAGCTCCAGTACTTC.

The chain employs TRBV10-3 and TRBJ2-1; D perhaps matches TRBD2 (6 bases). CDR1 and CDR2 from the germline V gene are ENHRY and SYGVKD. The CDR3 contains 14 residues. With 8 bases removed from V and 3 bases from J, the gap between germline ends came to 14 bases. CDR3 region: CAIVKTSFYNEQFF. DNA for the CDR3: TGTGCCATCGTAAAGACTAGTTTCTACAATGAGCAGTTCTTC.

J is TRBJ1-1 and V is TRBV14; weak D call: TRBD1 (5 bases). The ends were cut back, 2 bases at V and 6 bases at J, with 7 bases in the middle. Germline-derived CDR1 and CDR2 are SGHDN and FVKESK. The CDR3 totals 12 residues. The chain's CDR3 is CASSQWGAEAFF. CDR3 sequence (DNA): TGTGCCAGCAGCCAATGGGGGGCTGAAGCTTTCTTT.

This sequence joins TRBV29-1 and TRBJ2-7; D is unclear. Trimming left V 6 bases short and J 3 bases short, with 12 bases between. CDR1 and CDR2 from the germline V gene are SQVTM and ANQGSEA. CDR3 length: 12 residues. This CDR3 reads CSVVRTYYEQYF. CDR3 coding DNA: TGCAGCGTAGTCCGGACGTACTACGAGCAGTACTTC.

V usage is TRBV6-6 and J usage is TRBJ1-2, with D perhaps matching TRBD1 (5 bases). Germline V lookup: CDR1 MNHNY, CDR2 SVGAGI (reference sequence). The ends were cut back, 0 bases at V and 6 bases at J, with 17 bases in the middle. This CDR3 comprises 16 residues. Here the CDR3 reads CASSYSVYAGPHGYTF. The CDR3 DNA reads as TGTGCCAGCAGTTACTCGGTCTATGCGGGGCCGCATGGCTACACCTTC.

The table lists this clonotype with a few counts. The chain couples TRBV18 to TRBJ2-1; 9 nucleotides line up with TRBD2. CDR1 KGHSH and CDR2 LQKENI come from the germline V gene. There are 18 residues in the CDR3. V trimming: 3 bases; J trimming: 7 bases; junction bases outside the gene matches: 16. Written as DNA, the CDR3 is TGTGCCAGCTCACCCGAAACTAGCGGGTTTACCTCCACAAATGAGCAGTTCTTC. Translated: CASSPETSGFTSTNEQFF.

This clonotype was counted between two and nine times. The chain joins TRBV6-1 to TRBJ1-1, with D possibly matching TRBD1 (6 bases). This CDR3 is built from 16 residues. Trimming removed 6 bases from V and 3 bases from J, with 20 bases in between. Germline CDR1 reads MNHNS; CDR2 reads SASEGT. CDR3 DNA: TGTGCCAGCAGACAGGGAAGGCGGATAAGGGACACTGAAGCTTTCTTT. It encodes CASRQGRRIRDTEAFF.

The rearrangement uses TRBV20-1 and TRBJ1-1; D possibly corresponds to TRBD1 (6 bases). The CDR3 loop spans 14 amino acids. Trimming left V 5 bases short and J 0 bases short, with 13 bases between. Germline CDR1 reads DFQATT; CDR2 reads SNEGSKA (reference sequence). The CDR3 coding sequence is TGCAGTGCTGTGCCGGGACACCTGAACACTGAAGCTTTCTTT. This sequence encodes CSAVPGHLNTEAFF.

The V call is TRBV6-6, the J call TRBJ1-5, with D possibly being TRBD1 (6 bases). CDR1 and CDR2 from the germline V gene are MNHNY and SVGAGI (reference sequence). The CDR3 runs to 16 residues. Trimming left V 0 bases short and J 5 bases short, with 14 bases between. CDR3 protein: CASSYSTARGDQPQHF. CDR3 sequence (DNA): TGTGCCAGCAGTTACTCGACGGCCAGGGGAGATCAGCCCCAGCATTTT.

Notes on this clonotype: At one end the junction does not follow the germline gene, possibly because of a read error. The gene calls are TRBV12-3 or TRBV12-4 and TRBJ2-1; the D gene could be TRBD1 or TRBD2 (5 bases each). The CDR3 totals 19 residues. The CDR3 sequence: CARSLAYTLGDLLYNEQFF. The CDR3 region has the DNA TGTGCCAGGAGTTTAGCGTACACCTTAGGGGACCTCTTGTACAATGAGCAGTTCTTC.

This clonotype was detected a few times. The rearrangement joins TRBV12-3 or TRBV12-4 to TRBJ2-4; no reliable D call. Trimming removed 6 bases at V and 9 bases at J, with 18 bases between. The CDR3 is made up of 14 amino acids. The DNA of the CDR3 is TGTGCCAGCAGCCCGGTGCTGCCCGATAGCATTCAGTACTTC. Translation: CASSPVLPDSIQYF.

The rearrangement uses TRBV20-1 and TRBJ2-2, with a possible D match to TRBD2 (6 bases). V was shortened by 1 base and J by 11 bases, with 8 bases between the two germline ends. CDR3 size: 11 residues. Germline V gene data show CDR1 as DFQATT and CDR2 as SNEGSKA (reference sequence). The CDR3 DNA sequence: TGCAGTGCTAGAGGGACTATCGAGCTGTTTTTT. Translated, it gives CSARGTIELFF.

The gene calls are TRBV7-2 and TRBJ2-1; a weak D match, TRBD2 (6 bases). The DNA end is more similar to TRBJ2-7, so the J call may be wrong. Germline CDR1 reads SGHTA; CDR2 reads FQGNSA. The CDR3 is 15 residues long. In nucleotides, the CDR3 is TGTGCCAGCAGGCGACTAGTAGTAGCCTACAATGAGCAGTACTTC. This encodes CASRRLVVAYNEQYF.

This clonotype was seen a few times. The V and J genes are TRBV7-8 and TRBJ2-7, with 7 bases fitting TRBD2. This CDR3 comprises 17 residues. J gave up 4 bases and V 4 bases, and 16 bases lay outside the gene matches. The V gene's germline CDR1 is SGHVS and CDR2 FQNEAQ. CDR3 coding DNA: TGTGCCAGCAGCTCCGGGACTACAGGCCTGGCGGTATACGAGCAGTACTTC. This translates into CASSSGTTGLAVYEQYF.

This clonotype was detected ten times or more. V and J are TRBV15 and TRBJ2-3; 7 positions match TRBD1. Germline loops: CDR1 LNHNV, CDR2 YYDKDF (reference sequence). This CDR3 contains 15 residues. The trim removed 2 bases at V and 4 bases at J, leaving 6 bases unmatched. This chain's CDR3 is CATSRNRGMSDTQYF. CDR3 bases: TGTGCCACCAGCAGAAACAGGGGAATGTCAGATACGCAGTATTTT.

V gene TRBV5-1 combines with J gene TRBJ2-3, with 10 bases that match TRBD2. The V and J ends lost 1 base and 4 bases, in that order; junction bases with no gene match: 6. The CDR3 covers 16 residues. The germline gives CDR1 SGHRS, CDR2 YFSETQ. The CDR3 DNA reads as TGCGCCAGCAGCTTGTCGGCTAGCGGGGGTGCAGATACGCAGTATTTT. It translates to CASSLSASGGADTQYF.

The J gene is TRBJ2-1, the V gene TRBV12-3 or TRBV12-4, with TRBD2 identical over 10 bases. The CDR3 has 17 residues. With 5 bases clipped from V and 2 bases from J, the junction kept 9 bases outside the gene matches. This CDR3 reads CASSPPASGSPYNEQFF. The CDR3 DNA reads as TGTGCCAGCAGTCCCCCGGCTAGCGGGAGTCCCTACAATGAGCAGTTCTTC.

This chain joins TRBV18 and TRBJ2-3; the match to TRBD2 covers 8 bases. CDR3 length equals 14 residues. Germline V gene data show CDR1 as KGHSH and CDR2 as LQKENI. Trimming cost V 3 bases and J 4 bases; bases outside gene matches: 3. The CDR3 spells CASSPTSGADTQYF. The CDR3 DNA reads TGTGCCAGCTCACCTACTAGCGGAGCAGATACGCAGTATTTT. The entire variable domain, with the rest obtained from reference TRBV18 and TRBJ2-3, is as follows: NAGVMQNPRHLVRRRGQEARLRCSPMKGHSHVYWYRQLPEEGLKFMVYLQKENIIDESGMPKERFSAEFPKEGPSILRIQQVVRGDSAAYFCASSPTSGADTQYFGPGTRLTVL.

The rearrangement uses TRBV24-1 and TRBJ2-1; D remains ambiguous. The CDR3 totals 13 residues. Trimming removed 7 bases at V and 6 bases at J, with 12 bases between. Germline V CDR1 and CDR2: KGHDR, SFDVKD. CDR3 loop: CATRKDTGNEQFF. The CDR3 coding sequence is TGTGCCACCAGGAAGGATACGGGCAATGAGCAGTTCTTC.

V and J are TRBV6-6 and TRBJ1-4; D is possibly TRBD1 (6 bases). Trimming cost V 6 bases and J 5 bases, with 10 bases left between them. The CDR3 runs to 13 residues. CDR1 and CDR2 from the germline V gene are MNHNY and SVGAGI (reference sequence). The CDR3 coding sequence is TGTGCCAGCAGAGGGACATCCAATGAAAAACTGTTTTTT. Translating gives CASRGTSNEKLFF.